This T cell receptor (beta chain) was recorded in a study of T cell responses to AZD1222 COVID-19 vaccine. Looking at the study overall: Both about-4-week and about-12-week second-dose recipients were combined. Study-wide results and limits: White British donors predominated, females outnumbered males, and clonal diversity was possibly underestimated. Vaccine-associated CD4 TCRs ranged over spike, dominating at 160-218 and 743-854. Sampling captured repertoires only after the peak T cell response.

The table came from immunoSEQ multiplex PCR; TCRdb's copy has only in-frame clones and leaves some out. The sample has more than 250,000 clones, about 92% seen once. Details on this clone: Its antigen is unidentified.

The sequenced sample was peripheral blood, obtained on day 0 of AZD1222 vaccination. The sequence derives from an adult in good health.

CDR3 sequence (DNA): TGTGCCACCCTGACAGGAGGGCCTGAAAGAGCTTTCTTT. Translation gives CATLTGGPERAFF. The gene calls are TRBV19 and TRBJ1-1; tentatively, D is TRBD1 (6 bases). Trimming cost V 10 bases and J 10 bases, with 22 bases left between them. The germline V gene encodes CDR1 LNHDA and CDR2 SQIVND (reference sequence). CDR3 size: 13 residues.